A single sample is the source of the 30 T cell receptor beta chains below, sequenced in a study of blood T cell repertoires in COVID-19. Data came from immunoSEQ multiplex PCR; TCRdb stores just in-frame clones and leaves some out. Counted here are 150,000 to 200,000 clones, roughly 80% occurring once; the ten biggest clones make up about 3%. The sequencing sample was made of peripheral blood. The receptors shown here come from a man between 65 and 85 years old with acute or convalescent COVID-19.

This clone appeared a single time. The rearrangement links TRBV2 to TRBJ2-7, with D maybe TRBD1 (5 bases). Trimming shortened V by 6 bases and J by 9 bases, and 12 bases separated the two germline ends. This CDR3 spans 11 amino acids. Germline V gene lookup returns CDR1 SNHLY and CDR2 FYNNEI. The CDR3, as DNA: TGTGCCAGCAGAGGGGAACTCGGGCAGTACTTC. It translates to CASRGELGQYF.

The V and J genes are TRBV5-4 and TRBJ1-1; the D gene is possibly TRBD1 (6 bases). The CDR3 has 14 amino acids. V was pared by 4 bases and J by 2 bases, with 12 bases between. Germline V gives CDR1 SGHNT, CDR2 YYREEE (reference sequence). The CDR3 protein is CASSGWDKNTEAFF. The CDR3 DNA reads TGTGCCAGCAGCGGATGGGACAAAAACACTGAAGCTTTCTTT.

This CDR3 is CASSRQYEQYF. The DNA for the CDR3 is TGTGCCAGCAGCCGACAGTACGAGCAGTACTTC. The V call is TRBV3-1 (or the pseudogene TRBV3-2), the J call TRBJ2-7; tentative D call: TRBD1 (5 bases). The germline V and J ends were trimmed by 4 bases and 4 bases, with 5 bases remaining between them. Germline-derived CDR1 and CDR2 are LGHDT and YNNKEL (reference sequence). The CDR3 has 11 amino acids.

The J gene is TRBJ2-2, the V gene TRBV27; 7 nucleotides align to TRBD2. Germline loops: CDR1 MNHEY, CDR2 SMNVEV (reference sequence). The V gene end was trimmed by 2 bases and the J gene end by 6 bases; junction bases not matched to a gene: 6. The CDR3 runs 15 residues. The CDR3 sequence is CASSLITSVAGELFF. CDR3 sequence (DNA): TGTGCCAGCAGTTTAATCACTAGCGTGGCCGGGGAGCTGTTTTTT.

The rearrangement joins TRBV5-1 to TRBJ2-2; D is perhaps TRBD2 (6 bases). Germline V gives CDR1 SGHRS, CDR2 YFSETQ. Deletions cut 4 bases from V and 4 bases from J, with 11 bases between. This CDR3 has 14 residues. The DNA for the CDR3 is TGCGCCAGCAGCATGGGGACTGGCACCGGGGAGCTGTTTTTT. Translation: CASSMGTGTGELFF.

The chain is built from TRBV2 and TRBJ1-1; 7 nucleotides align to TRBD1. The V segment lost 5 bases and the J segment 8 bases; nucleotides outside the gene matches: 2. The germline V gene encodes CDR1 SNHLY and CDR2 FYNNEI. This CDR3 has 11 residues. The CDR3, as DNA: TGTGCCAGCAGTTTGACAGGGGAAGCTTTCTTT. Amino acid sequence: CASSLTGEAFF.

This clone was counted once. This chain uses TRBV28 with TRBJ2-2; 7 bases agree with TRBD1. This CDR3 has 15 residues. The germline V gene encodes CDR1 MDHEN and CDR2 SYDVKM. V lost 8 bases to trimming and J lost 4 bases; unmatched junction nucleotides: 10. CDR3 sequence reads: CASLKGGVGTGELFF. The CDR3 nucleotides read TGTGCCAGCTTGAAAGGGGGCGTAGGCACCGGGGAGCTGTTTTTT.

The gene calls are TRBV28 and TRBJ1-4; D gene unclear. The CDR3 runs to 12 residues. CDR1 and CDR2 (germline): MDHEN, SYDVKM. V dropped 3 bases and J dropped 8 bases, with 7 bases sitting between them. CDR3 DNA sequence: TGTGCCAGCAGTTTTGGAGGGGAAAAACTGTTTTTT. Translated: CASSFGGEKLFF.

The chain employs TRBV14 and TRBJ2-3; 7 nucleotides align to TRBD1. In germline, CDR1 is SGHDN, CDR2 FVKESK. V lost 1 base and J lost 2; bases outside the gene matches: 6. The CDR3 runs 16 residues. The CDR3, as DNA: TGTGCCAGCAGCCAAGCGGGACAGCGCCACACAGATACGCAGTATTTT. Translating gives CASSQAGQRHTDTQYF.

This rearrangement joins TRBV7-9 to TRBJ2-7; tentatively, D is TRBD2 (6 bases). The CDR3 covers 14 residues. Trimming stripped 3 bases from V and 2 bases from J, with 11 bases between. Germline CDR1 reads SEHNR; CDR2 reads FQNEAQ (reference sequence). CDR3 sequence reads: CASSLETGAYEQYF. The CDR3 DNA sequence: TGTGCCAGCAGCTTGGAGACGGGAGCCTACGAGCAGTACTTC.

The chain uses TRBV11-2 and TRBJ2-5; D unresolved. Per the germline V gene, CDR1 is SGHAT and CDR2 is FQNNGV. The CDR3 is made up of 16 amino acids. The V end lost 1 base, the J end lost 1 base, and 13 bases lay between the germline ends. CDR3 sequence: CASSLVSPQSQETQYF. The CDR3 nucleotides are TGTGCCAGCAGCTTAGTTTCGCCACAGAGCCAAGAGACCCAGTACTTC.

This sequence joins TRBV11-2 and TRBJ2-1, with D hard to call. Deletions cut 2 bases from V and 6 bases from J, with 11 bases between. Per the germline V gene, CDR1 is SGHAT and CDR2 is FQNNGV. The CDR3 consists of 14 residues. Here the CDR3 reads CASSLRQAVNEQFF. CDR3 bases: TGTGCCAGCAGCTTAAGGCAGGCCGTCAATGAGCAGTTCTTC.

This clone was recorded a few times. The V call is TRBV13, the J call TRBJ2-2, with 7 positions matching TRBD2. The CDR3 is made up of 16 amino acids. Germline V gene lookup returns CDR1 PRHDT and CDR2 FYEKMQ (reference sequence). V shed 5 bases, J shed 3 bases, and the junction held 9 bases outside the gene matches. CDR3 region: CASSHTSVSDTGELFF. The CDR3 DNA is TGTGCCAGCAGCCACACTAGCGTCTCAGACACCGGGGAGCTGTTTTTT. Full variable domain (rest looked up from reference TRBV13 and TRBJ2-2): AAGVIQSPRHLIKEKRETATLKCYPIPRHDTVYWYQQGPGQDPQFLISFYEKMQSDKGSIPDRFSAQQFSDYHSELNMSSLELGDSALYFCASSHTSVSDTGELFFGEGSRLTVL.

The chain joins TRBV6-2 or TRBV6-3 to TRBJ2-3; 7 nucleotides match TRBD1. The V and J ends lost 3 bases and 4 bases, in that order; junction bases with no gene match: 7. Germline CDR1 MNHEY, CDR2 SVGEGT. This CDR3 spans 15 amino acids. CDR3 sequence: CASSYRGLVSDTQYF. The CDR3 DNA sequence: TGTGCCAGCAGTTATAGGGGGCTGGTCTCAGATACGCAGTATTTT.

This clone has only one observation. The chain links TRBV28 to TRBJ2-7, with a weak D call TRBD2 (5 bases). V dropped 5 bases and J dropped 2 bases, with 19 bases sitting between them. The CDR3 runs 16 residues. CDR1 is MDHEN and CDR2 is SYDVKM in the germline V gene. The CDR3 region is CASSSWSGVLAYEQYF. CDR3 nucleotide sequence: TGTGCCAGCAGTAGTTGGTCCGGGGTCTTGGCCTACGAGCAGTACTTC. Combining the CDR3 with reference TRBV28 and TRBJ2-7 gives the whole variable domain DVKVTQSSRYLVKRTGEKVFLECVQDMDHENMFWYRQDPGLGLRLIYFSYDVKMKEKGDIPEGYSVSREKKERFSLILESASTNQTSMYLCASSSWSGVLAYEQYFGPGTRLTVT.

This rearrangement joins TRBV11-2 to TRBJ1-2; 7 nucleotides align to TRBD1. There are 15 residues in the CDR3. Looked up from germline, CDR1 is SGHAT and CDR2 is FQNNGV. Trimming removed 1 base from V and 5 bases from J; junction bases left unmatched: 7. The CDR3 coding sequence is TGTGCCAGCAGCTTAGGCGGGACAGTTCAATATGGCTACACCTTC. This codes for CASSLGGTVQYGYTF.

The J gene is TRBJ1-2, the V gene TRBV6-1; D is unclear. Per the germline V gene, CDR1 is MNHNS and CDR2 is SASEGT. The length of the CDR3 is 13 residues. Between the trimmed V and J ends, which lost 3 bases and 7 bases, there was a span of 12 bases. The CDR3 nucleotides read TGTGCCAGCAGTGAGTACCGAGATGGTGGCTACACCTTC. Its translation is CASSEYRDGGYTF.

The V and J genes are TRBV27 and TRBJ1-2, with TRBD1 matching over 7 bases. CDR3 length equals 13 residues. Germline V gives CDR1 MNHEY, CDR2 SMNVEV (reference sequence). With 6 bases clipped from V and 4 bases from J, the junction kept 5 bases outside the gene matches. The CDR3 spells CASSPDRAYGYTF. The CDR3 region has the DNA TGTGCCAGCAGCCCTGACAGGGCCTATGGCTACACCTTC.

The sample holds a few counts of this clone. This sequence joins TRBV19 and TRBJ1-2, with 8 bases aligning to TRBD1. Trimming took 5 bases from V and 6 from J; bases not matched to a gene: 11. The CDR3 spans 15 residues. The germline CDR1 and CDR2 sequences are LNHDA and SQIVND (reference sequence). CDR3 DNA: TGTGCCAGTAGTTCCGCCCGGACAGGGAACGATGGCTACACCTTC. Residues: CASSSARTGNDGYTF.

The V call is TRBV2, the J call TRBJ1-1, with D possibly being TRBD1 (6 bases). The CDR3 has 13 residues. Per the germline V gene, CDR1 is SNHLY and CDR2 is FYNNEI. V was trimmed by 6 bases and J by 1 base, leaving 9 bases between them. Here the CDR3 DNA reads TGTGCCAGCAGAGGACAGAGGAACACTGAAGCTTTCTTT. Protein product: CASRGQRNTEAFF.

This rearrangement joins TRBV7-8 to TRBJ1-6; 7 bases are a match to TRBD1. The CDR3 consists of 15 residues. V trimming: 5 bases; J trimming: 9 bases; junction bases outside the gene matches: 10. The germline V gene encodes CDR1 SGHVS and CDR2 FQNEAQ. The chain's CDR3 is CASSLGTVGLSPLHF. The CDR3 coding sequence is TGTGCCAGCAGCCTCGGGACAGTAGGGCTTTCACCCCTCCACTTT.

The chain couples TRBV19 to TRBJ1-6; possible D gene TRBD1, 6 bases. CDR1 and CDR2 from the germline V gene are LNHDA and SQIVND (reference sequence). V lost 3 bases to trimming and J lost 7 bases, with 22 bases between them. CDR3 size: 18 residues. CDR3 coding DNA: TGTGCCAGTAGTATCTTTCTGGGAGCCGGGACAAGAAATTCACCCCTCCACTTT. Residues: CASSIFLGAGTRNSPLHF.

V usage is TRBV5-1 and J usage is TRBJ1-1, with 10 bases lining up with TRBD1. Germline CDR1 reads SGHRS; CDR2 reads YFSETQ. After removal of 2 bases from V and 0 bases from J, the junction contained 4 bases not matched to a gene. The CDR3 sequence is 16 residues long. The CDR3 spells CASSFDRGQMNTEAFF. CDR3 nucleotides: TGCGCCAGCAGCTTCGACAGGGGGCAAATGAACACTGAAGCTTTCTTT. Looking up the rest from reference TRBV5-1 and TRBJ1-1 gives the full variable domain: KAGVTQTPRYLIKTRGQQVTLSCSPISGHRSVSWYQQTPGQGLQFLFEYFSETQRNKGNFPGRFSGRQFSNSRSEMNVSTLELGDSALYLCASSFDRGQMNTEAFFGQGTRLTVV.

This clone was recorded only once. CDR3 in amino acids: CASSVGAGAEAFF. The DNA of the CDR3 is TGTGCCAGCAGCGTAGGGGCAGGCGCTGAAGCTTTCTTT. The V call is TRBV9, the J call TRBJ1-1; D remains ambiguous. The CDR3 has 13 amino acids. Trimming removed 0 bases at V and 6 bases at J, with 9 bases between. Germline V gene data show CDR1 as SGDLS and CDR2 as YYNGEE.

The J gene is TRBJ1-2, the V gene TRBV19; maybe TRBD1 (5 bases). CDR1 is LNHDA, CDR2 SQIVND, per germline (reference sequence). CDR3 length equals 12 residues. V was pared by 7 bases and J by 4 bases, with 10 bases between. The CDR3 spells CASTREGYGYTF. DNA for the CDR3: TGTGCCAGTACCAGGGAGGGCTATGGCTACACCTTC.

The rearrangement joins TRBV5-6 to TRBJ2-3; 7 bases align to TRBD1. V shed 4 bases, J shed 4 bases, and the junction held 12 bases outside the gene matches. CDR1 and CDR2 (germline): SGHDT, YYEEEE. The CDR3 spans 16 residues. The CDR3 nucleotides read TGTGCCAGCAGCATAACCGGGACAGCCTTGGCAGATACGCAGTATTTT. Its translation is CASSITGTALADTQYF.

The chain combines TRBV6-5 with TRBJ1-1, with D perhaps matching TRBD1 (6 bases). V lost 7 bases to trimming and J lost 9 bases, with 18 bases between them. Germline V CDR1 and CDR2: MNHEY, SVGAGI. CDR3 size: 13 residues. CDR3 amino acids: CASTPVGAGKAFF. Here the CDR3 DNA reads TGTGCCAGCACCCCGGTGGGGGCCGGGAAAGCTTTCTTT.

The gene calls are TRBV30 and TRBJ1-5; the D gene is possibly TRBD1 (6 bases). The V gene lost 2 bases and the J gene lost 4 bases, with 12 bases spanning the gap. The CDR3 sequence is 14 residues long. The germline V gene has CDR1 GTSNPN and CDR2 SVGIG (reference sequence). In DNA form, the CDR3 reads TGTGCCTGGAGTAATAAGGGGGAAAATCAGCCCCAGCATTTT. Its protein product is CAWSNKGENQPQHF.

The CDR3 DNA is TGTGCCAGCAGCTTATTGGGACAGAATAATTCACCCCTCCACTTT. It yields the protein CASSLLGQNNSPLHF. The V call is TRBV7-2, the J call TRBJ1-6; 7 bases are shared with TRBD1. V lost 2 bases and J lost 5; bases outside the gene matches: 3. CDR3 length: 15 residues. Germline lookup yields CDR1 SGHTA and CDR2 FQGNSA.

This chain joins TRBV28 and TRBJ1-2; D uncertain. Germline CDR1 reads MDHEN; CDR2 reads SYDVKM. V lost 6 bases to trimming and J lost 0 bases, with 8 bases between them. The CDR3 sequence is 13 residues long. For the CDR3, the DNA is TGTGCCAGCAGAAACTCCGCTAACTATGGCTACACCTTC. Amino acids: CASRNSANYGYTF.